This TCR beta chain was identified during a study of blood T cell repertoires in COVID-19. Turning to the study itself: The samples span acute and convalescent COVID-19 from the United States, Italy and Spain. In each case, the material was cDNA or gDNA derived from T cells, B-cell-depleted T cells, or PBMCs.

The V gene lost 3 bases and the J gene lost 8 bases, with 16 bases spanning the gap. Germline loops: CDR1 ENHRY, CDR2 SYGVKD. The CDR3 loop spans 15 amino acids. Participants' reported clinical history set cohort assignment. Authors' analysis steps: For nucleated cells, counts were estimated from reference gene primer amplification. Clones were read by immunoSEQ multiplex PCR, and TCRdb kept only the in-frame ones, dropping some. V and J calls and clone size follow that table, whereas D and trimming were derived from the DNA. This table has under 200,000 clones, about 88% appearing once. This chain connects TRBV10-3 to TRBJ1-4, with a possible D match to TRBD1 (5 bases). The sequence came from a woman between 40 and 55 years old in a cohort exposed to, infected with or recovered from COVID-19 (not recorded which). Source material: PBMCs or T cells enriched from blood (not recorded which). The CDR3 protein is CAISELAGLGEKLFF. CDR3 nucleotides: TGTGCCATCAGTGAACTGGCAGGGCTCGGCGAAAAACTGTTTTTT.